This T cell receptor beta chain was sequenced for a study of cytomegalovirus exposure and HLA in healthy donors. Overall study context: Of some 400 genotyped donors, roughly 81% clustered with self-reported Caucasian donors.

Germline V CDR1 and CDR2: SGHNT, YYREEE (reference sequence). V lost 0 bases to trimming and J lost 6 bases; unmatched junction nucleotides: 4. This CDR3 region has 15 residues. Vbeta (60) and Jbeta (13) primers were used in the PCR. Here immunoSEQ multiplex PCR was the method, and the copy in TCRdb shows in-frame clones only, minus some. The sample has 80,000 to 130,000 clones; approximately 73% are singletons. Regarding the study as a whole: Reportedly, HLA-A and HLA-B alleles of most subjects were accurately predicted from TCR beta. Per a later analysis, HLA-associated TCR beta chains showed more clonal expansion than other, equally common TCR beta chains.

Concerning this clone itself: No antigen is known for it.

The chain employs TRBV5-4 and TRBJ1-5; 9 bases line up with TRBD1. The sample comprised PBMCs. This clonotype was sampled from a woman aged 45-65 years in good health and CMV-seropositive. The CDR3 coding sequence is TGTGCCAGCAGCTTGGGACAGGGGGTAGGTCAGCCCCAGCATTTT. Protein sequence: CASSLGQGVGQPQHF. Combining the CDR3 with reference TRBV5-4 and TRBJ1-5 gives the whole variable domain ETGVTQSPTHLIKTRGQQVTLRCSSQSGHNTVSWYQQALGQGPQFIFQYYREEENGRGNFPPRFSGLQFPNYSSELNVNALELDDSALYLCASSLGQGVGQPQHFGDGTRLSIL.